This T cell receptor (beta chain) originates from a study of shared clonotypes between healthy human individuals. Amplification in unsorted PBMC replicate PCRs started from around 300 ng DNA, which equals about 30,000 T cell genomes. Profiled with immunoSEQ multiplex PCR; TCRdb holds only in-frame clones, not every one. Among over 400,000 clones listed, over 70% were seen once. About this clone: Antigen unknown.

Broader study findings: Having only a few donors restricted how much genetic and exposure-history diversity was captured. An effect of sequencing depth on clonotype sharing among donors was expected.

The sample comprised PBMCs. This sequence was found in a woman between 35 and 50 years old in good health. Some clones in this sample may be carry-over from other donors' samples.

CDR3 sequence: CASSQDPAPPAEQYF. In nucleotides, the CDR3 is TGCGCCAGCAGCCAAGATCCAGCGCCGCCCGCCGAGCAGTACTTC. This rearrangement joins TRBV4-3 to TRBJ2-7; D gene unclear. The ends were cut back, 0 bases at V and 6 bases at J, with 15 bases in the middle. There are 15 residues in the CDR3. The germline V gene encodes CDR1 LGHNA and CDR2 YSLEER.